Below, 30 T cell receptor beta chains from the same sample are listed, as sequenced in a study of tumor-infiltrating lymphocytes in localized non-small cell lung cancer. Produced via immunoSEQ multiplex PCR; TCRdb's table is partial and in-frame only. The table lists around 13,000 clones, 79% of them singletons. Material: lung tumor tissue. These receptors originate from a human donor with non-small cell lung cancer.

The chain joins TRBV25-1 to TRBJ1-1; 9 bases line up with TRBD1. This CDR3 spans 13 amino acids. V lost 11 bases and J lost 11; bases outside the gene matches: 15. From germline, CDR1 is MGHDK and CDR2 SYGVNS. CDR3 sequence: CAVTQGDRDRAFF. CDR3 nucleotides: TGTGCCGTAACGCAGGGGGACAGGGACCGGGCTTTCTTT.

This chain connects TRBV11-2 to TRBJ1-3; D remains ambiguous. The CDR3 has 14 residues. Germline V gene sequence: CDR1 SGHAT, CDR2 FQNNGV. Trimming removed 4 bases from V and 5 bases from J, with 12 bases in between. CDR3 amino acids: CASSSQIGRNTIYF. The CDR3 nucleotides are TGTGCCAGCAGCTCACAAATCGGAAGAAACACCATATATTTT. The full variable domain, in which reference TRBV11-2 and TRBJ1-3 provide the parts outside the CDR3, is EAGVAQSPRYKIIEKRQSVAFWCNPISGHATLYWYQQILGQGPKLLIQFQNNGVVDDSQLPKDRFSAERLKGVDSTLKIQPAKLEDSAVYLCASSSQIGRNTIYFGEGSWLTVV.

This chain joins TRBV28 and TRBJ1-5; TRBD1 might be the D (6 bases). Germline CDR1 reads MDHEN; CDR2 reads SYDVKM. The CDR3 has 16 amino acids. V was pared by 4 bases and J by 3 bases, with 16 bases between. The CDR3 bases are TGTGCCAGCAGTTCAGGGAGCGGGGGCTTCAATCAGCCCCAGCATTTT. Encoded protein: CASSSGSGGFNQPQHF.

This sequence joins TRBV18 and TRBJ2-1, with D perhaps TRBD2 (6 bases). V lost 6 bases to trimming and J lost 3 bases, with 18 bases between them. CDR1 and CDR2 from the germline V gene are KGHSH and LQKENI. The CDR3 covers 16 residues. CDR3 DNA: TGTGCCAGCTCCGCACCCCCAGCGGGCCGCTACAATGAGCAGTTCTTC. It specifies CASSAPPAGRYNEQFF.

The gene calls are TRBV29-1 and TRBJ2-7; TRBD2 agrees at 8 bases. This CDR3 has 12 residues. V gave up 5 bases and J gave up 2 bases; unmatched junction bases: 2. Germline CDR1 and CDR2: SQVTM and ANQGSEA. Here the CDR3 DNA reads TGCAGCGTTCGGGAGGGCCCCTACGAGCAGTACTTC. This translates into CSVREGPYEQYF.

The rearrangement joins TRBV7-3 to TRBJ1-2; D is ambiguous. CDR1 and CDR2 from the germline V gene are SGHTA and FQGTGA. The CDR3 runs 13 residues. The ends were cut back, 4 bases at V and 7 bases at J, with 13 bases in the middle. CDR3 protein: CASSSNVWVGYTF. The CDR3 DNA reads TGTGCCAGCAGCTCAAACGTATGGGTTGGCTACACCTTC.

The rearrangement links TRBV12-5 to TRBJ2-7; no clear D. Germline loops: CDR1 LGHNT, CDR2 FRNRAP. The V gene lost 2 bases and the J gene lost 3 bases, with 5 bases spanning the gap. This CDR3 comprises 12 residues. The CDR3 spells CASGLWNYEQYF. CDR3 DNA sequence: TGTGCTAGTGGTTTGTGGAACTACGAGCAGTACTTC.

The chain is built from TRBV29-1 and TRBJ2-7; the D gene is possibly TRBD1 (6 bases). The CDR3 covers 13 residues. Germline V gives CDR1 SQVTM, CDR2 ANQGSEA. The germline V and J ends were trimmed by 4 bases and 1 base, with 11 bases remaining between them. This CDR3 is CSVGRGSSYEQYF. For the CDR3, the DNA is TGCAGCGTTGGTAGGGGGTCGTCCTACGAGCAGTACTTC.

This chain connects TRBV29-1 to TRBJ2-5; 8 nucleotides align to TRBD2. The J call may be incorrect, as the DNA end agrees better with TRBJ2-7. Per the germline V gene, CDR1 is SQVTM and CDR2 is ANQGSEA. The CDR3 contains 15 residues. This CDR3 is CSVKTPGLGSYEQYF. CDR3 coding DNA: TGCAGCGTTAAAACCCCGGGACTAGGCTCCTACGAGCAGTACTTC.

The genes are TRBV9 and TRBJ1-1; a weak D match, TRBD1 (6 bases). The CDR3 totals 15 residues. V gave up 0 bases and J gave up 5 bases, with 14 bases separating them. The germline V gene encodes CDR1 SGDLS and CDR2 YYNGEE. The CDR3 is CASSVVQGSGTEAFF. CDR3 nucleotides: TGTGCCAGCAGCGTAGTCCAGGGGAGCGGGACTGAAGCTTTCTTT.

The chain combines TRBV9 with TRBJ1-2; D call uncertain. The CDR3 sequence is 15 residues long. With 0 bases removed from V and 4 bases from J, the gap between germline ends came to 13 bases. Germline loops: CDR1 SGDLS, CDR2 YYNGEE. In DNA, the CDR3 is TGTGCCAGCAGCGTAGGTGTGATCCAAGTCTATGGCTACACCTTC. It yields the protein CASSVGVIQVYGYTF.

The J gene is TRBJ2-5, the V gene TRBV5-6; possibly TRBD2 for D (5 bases). The CDR3 spans 13 residues. Germline CDR1 is SGHDT and CDR2 is YYEEEE. V was clipped by 0 bases and J by 7 bases, with 10 bases between them. CDR3 coding DNA: TGTGCCAGCAGCTTGGAGGGCCGGGGGACCCAGTACTTC. The encoded protein is CASSLEGRGTQYF.

A few counts support this clone. V is TRBV27 and J is TRBJ2-5, with 8 nucleotides matching TRBD2. Trimming cost V 2 bases and J 1 base; bases outside gene matches: 12. CDR1 and CDR2 (germline): MNHEY, SMNVEV (reference sequence). The CDR3 has 18 amino acids. This CDR3 reads CASSLGSGGGGTQETQYF. In nucleotides, the CDR3 is TGTGCCAGCAGTTTAGGCTCCGGGGGCGGGGGGACCCAAGAGACCCAGTACTTC.

The CDR3 bases are TGCAGCGTCGGACTAGCGAACACCGGGGAGCTGTTTTTT. Translated: CSVGLANTGELFF. The rearrangement uses TRBV29-1 and TRBJ2-2; TRBD2 agrees at 7 bases. V gave up 6 bases and J gave up 0 bases; unmatched junction bases: 1. CDR3 size: 13 residues. Germline V gene sequence: CDR1 SQVTM, CDR2 ANQGSEA.

This sequence joins TRBV18 and TRBJ2-7, with 9 bases identical to TRBD1. J gave up 1 base and V 4 bases, and 5 bases lay outside the gene matches. CDR1 is KGHSH and CDR2 is LQKENI in the germline V gene. The CDR3 has 15 amino acids. This CDR3 is CASSQGQGGSYEQYF. CDR3 in DNA: TGTGCCAGCTCACAGGGACAGGGAGGATCCTACGAGCAGTACTTC.

This clone is large by share. This sequence joins TRBV14 and TRBJ1-1, with D unresolved. The CDR3 is 13 amino acids. Trimming pared 4 bases from V and 2 bases from J, leaving 8 bases between. The germline V gene has CDR1 SGHDN and CDR2 FVKESK. DNA of the CDR3: TGTGCCAGCAGCCGAATCCCTAACACTGAAGCTTTCTTT. The encoded protein is CASSRIPNTEAFF.

V usage is TRBV23-1 and J usage is TRBJ1-2; the D is unclear. TRBV23-1 is assigned to the ORF class and has an uncertain function. CDR3 length equals 10 residues. V was shortened by 3 bases and J by 7 bases, with 3 bases between the two germline ends. Here the CDR3 reads CASSHGGYTF. DNA of the CDR3: TGCGCCAGCAGTCATGGTGGCTACACCTTC.

This chain joins TRBV6-5 and TRBJ1-6; tentative D call: TRBD1 (5 bases). V lost 2 bases to trimming and J lost 7 bases, with 9 bases between them. The CDR3 runs to 14 residues. CDR1 MNHEY and CDR2 SVGAGI come from the germline V gene. The CDR3 here is CASSYGGLNSPLHF. CDR3 sequence (DNA): TGTGCCAGCAGTTACGGGGGTCTGAATTCACCCCTCCACTTT.

The chain carries TRBV7-9 and TRBJ1-5; no firm D call. Germline V CDR1 and CDR2: SEHNR, FQNEAQ (reference sequence). Trimming left V 2 bases short and J 3 bases short, with 8 bases between. This CDR3 has 14 residues. CDR3: CASSLQDNNQPQHF. The CDR3, as DNA: TGTGCCAGCAGCTTACAAGACAACAATCAGCCCCAGCATTTT.

The chain carries TRBV6-5 and TRBJ2-4; D call uncertain. The CDR3 has 14 residues. The germline V gene has CDR1 MNHEY and CDR2 SVGAGI. Trimming removed 6 bases at V and 3 bases at J, with 12 bases between. The DNA of the CDR3 is TGTGCCAGCAGCCCCCCGCAGGACAAAAACATTCAGTACTTC. This gives the protein CASSPPQDKNIQYF.

This clone appeared once. J is TRBJ2-3 and V is TRBV7-2; 10 positions agree with TRBD1. Germline trimming cut 2 bases from V and 4 bases from J; bases unmatched to any gene: 6. The germline gives CDR1 SGHTA, CDR2 FQGNSA. This CDR3 region has 16 residues. The CDR3, as DNA: TGTGCCAGCAGCTTACTACCCGGACAGGGGGCAGATACGCAGTATTTT. Amino acids: CASSLLPGQGADTQYF.

The chain links TRBV7-2 to TRBJ2-1, with a possible D match to TRBD2 (7 bases). With 2 bases removed from V and 5 bases from J, the gap between germline ends came to 10 bases. Germline V gene data show CDR1 as SGHTA and CDR2 as FQGNSA. The CDR3 length is 14 residues. The CDR3 reads CASSLSRGHNEQFF. DNA for the CDR3: TGTGCCAGCAGCTTATCGCGGGGGCACAATGAGCAGTTCTTC. Complete variable domain (other parts from reference TRBV7-2 and TRBJ2-1): GAGVSQSPSNKVTEKGKDVELRCDPISGHTALYWYRQSLGQGLEFLIYFQGNSAPDKSGLPSDRFSAERTGGSVSTLTIQRTQQEDSAVYLCASSLSRGHNEQFFGPGTRLTVL.

This chain connects TRBV6-5 to TRBJ1-4, with 8 bases matching TRBD1. CDR3 length equals 14 residues. J gave up 8 bases and V 5 bases, and 7 bases lay outside the gene matches. The germline gives CDR1 MNHEY, CDR2 SVGAGI. The CDR3 spells CASSTQGAREKLFF. The CDR3 bases are TGTGCCAGCAGTACCCAGGGGGCACGGGAAAAACTGTTTTTT.

V is TRBV7-8 and J is TRBJ1-1; 8 bases are shared with TRBD1. The CDR3 has 14 amino acids. Germline CDR1 is SGHVS and CDR2 is FQNEAQ. J lost 3 bases, V lost 1 base, and 1 base had no gene match. The CDR3 loop is CASSLGQGHTEAFF. The CDR3 DNA follows: TGTGCCAGCAGCTTAGGACAGGGGCACACTGAAGCTTTCTTT.

This chain uses TRBV9 with TRBJ1-3; TRBD1 is a possible D gene (6 bases). The CDR3 spans 14 residues. The germline gives CDR1 SGDLS, CDR2 YYNGEE. V was pared by 5 bases and J by 7 bases, with 16 bases between. The DNA for the CDR3 is TGTGCCAGCAGTCAAGGGGGTGGCGGGAACACCATATATTTT. Protein product: CASSQGGGGNTIYF.

This chain links TRBV28 with TRBJ2-7; 7 bases agree with TRBD1. Germline CDR1 reads MDHEN; CDR2 reads SYDVKM. V lost 3 bases to trimming and J lost 3 bases; unmatched junction nucleotides: 2. The CDR3 has 13 amino acids. The CDR3 protein is CASSFDRDYEQYF. The CDR3 DNA reads as TGTGCCAGCAGTTTCGACAGGGACTACGAGCAGTACTTC.

The CDR3 reads CASSPQGLGGYNEQFF. CDR3 in DNA: TGTGCCAGCTCACCACAGGGACTTGGCGGGTACAATGAGCAGTTCTTC. This chain uses TRBV18 with TRBJ2-1; D might be TRBD2 (6 bases). The ends were cut back, 1 base at V and 4 bases at J, with 14 bases in the middle. Germline V gene sequence: CDR1 KGHSH, CDR2 LQKENI. This CDR3 spans 16 amino acids.

CDR3 in amino acids: CASSPTGDKGEQYF. The CDR3 region has the DNA TGTGCCAGCAGCCCCACCGGGGACAAAGGGGAGCAGTACTTC. The genes are TRBV7-2 and TRBJ2-7; D possibly corresponds to TRBD1 (6 bases). CDR3 length equals 14 residues. V shed 5 bases and J shed 7 bases, with 18 bases lying between them. Per the germline V gene, CDR1 is SGHTA and CDR2 is FQGNSA.

This chain joins TRBV6-6 and TRBJ1-3; D ambiguous. Germline values: CDR1 MNHNY, CDR2 SVGAGI (reference sequence). The length of the CDR3 is 11 residues. The V and J ends lost 9 bases and 4 bases respectively, with 7 bases between them. CDR3 residues: CASVVGNTIYF. CDR3 DNA: TGTGCCAGTGTGGTCGGAAACACCATATATTTT.

This chain connects TRBV4-1 to TRBJ1-1; TRBD1 agrees at 7 bases. CDR3 size: 15 residues. Germline V gene data show CDR1 as MGHRA and CDR2 as YSYEKL. V trimming: 2 bases; J trimming: 1 base; junction bases outside the gene matches: 4. Here the CDR3 reads CASSQWTGRNTEAFF. The CDR3 bases are TGCGCCAGCAGCCAATGGACAGGACGGAACACTGAAGCTTTCTTT.